What follows are 31 T cell receptor beta chains derived from one specimen sequenced in a study of cytomegalovirus exposure and HLA in healthy donors (TCRdb year 2017). To prepare the library, the immunoSEQ multiplex PCR assay was applied. The multiplex PCR relied on a mix of 60 forward primers for TCR Vbeta segments and 13 reverse primers for TCR Jbeta segments. The table comes from immuneACCESS by way of TCRdb, which keeps in-frame sequences with V and J called. Part of the clones is missing from these tables; in studies checked, under half for an unresolved V gene and the rest for unknown reasons. The sample table holds fewer than 110,000 clones, of which under 80% were seen once. Roughly 15% of the sample is in the top ten clones. Material for sequencing was PBMCs. Receptors originate from a woman aged 40 to 49 in good health and CMV-seropositive.

There are a few counts of this clone. This chain links TRBV19 with TRBJ1-4; TRBD1 matches 8 bases. CDR1 LNHDA and CDR2 SQIVND come from the germline V gene (reference sequence). This CDR3 has 14 residues. The J segment lost 8 bases and the V segment lost 3 bases, leaving 5 bases of the junction unmatched. The CDR3 is CASSMGQGAEKLFF. CDR3 DNA: TGTGCCAGTAGTATGGGGCAGGGGGCGGAAAAACTGTTTTTT.

The chain is built from TRBV30 and TRBJ1-5; no reliable D call. V dropped 5 bases and J dropped 0 bases, with 8 bases sitting between them. Germline V gene lookup returns CDR1 GTSNPN and CDR2 SVGIG (reference sequence). This CDR3 contains 13 residues. The CDR3 DNA sequence: TGTGCCTGGGGCAGAAATAGCAATCAGCCCCAGCATTTT. It yields the protein CAWGRNSNQPQHF.

V gene TRBV6-6 combines with J gene TRBJ2-5; tentative D call: TRBD2 (6 bases). Looked up from germline, CDR1 is MNHNY and CDR2 is SVGAGI (reference sequence). The V end lost 7 bases, the J end lost 2 bases, and 8 bases lay between the germline ends. The length of the CDR3 is 12 residues. The CDR3 loop reads CASTGGQETQYF. The DNA of the CDR3 is TGTGCCAGCACTGGGGGGCAAGAGACCCAGTACTTC.

The chain links TRBV25-1 to TRBJ1-5, with TRBD1 matching 8 bases. The CDR3 spans 14 residues. Germline trimming cut 5 bases from V and 3 bases from J; bases unmatched to any gene: 3. Germline lookup yields CDR1 MGHDK and CDR2 SYGVNS. The CDR3 here is CASSLTGDNQPQHF. As DNA, the CDR3 is TGTGCCAGCAGTTTGACAGGGGACAATCAGCCCCAGCATTTT.

This chain links TRBV2 with TRBJ2-3; 13 nucleotides line up with TRBD2. J was trimmed by 5 bases and V by 5 bases; bases with no gene match: 4. The CDR3 is 15 residues long. Germline lookup yields CDR1 SNHLY and CDR2 FYNNEI. The CDR3 region has the DNA TGTGCCAGCAGTCCTCGGACTAGCGGGGGAGATACGCAGTATTTT. The encoded protein is CASSPRTSGGDTQYF.

The chain has TRBV5-4 and TRBJ2-7; tentative D call: TRBD1 (6 bases). Germline V gene lookup returns CDR1 SGHNT and CDR2 YYREEE (reference sequence). The CDR3 runs 13 residues. The V end lost 3 bases, the J end lost 5 bases, and 12 bases lay between the germline ends. CDR3 amino acids: CASSSTGSDEQYF. Written as DNA, the CDR3 is TGTGCCAGCAGCTCCACAGGGAGCGACGAGCAGTACTTC.

This chain uses TRBV7-9 with TRBJ2-5, with 7 bases fitting TRBD2. Germline values: CDR1 SEHNR, CDR2 FQNEAQ (reference sequence). V lost 5 bases, J lost 0 bases, and 6 bases stayed unmatched. This CDR3 comprises 15 residues. CDR3 in amino acids: CASSMDGGYQETQYF. In nucleotides, the CDR3 is TGTGCCAGCAGCATGGACGGGGGGTACCAAGAGACCCAGTACTTC.

This clone was counted many times. This chain's CDR3 is CASSQTTLGGTSLYGYTF. CDR3 DNA sequence: TGCGCCAGCAGCCAGACAACCCTGGGAGGAACAAGTTTGTATGGCTACACCTTC. The chain carries TRBV4-3 and TRBJ1-2; D unresolved. V dropped 3 bases and J dropped 5 bases, with 25 bases sitting between them. CDR3 length: 18 amino acids. In germline, CDR1 is LGHNA, CDR2 YSLEER.

The chain carries TRBV20-1 and TRBJ2-1; D not certain. V lost 6 bases to trimming and J lost 5 bases, with 5 bases between them. The CDR3 covers 10 residues. Germline CDR1 and CDR2: DFQATT and SNEGSKA (reference sequence). The CDR3 spells CSAADNEQFF. CDR3 sequence (DNA): TGCAGTGCCGCAGACAATGAGCAGTTCTTC.

The rearrangement joins TRBV4-2 to TRBJ2-5; D possibly corresponds to TRBD2 (7 bases). Trimming took 0 bases from V and 4 from J, leaving 18 bases between them. CDR3 length equals 17 residues. CDR1 is LGHNA, CDR2 YNFKEQ, per germline. The CDR3 DNA is TGTGCCAGCAGCCAAGAAGGGAGGGGGGCTATGGGAGAGACCCAGTACTTC. It is translated as CASSQEGRGAMGETQYF.

The chain has TRBV4-1 and TRBJ2-5; 10 nucleotides match TRBD2. CDR1 is MGHRA and CDR2 is YSYEKL in the germline V gene. The junction had 5 bases not matched to a gene; V was cut back by 0 bases and J by 1 base. CDR3 length: 17 residues. CDR3 residues: CASSQEGIAGGQETQYF. The CDR3 region has the DNA TGCGCCAGCAGCCAAGAAGGGATAGCGGGGGGCCAAGAGACCCAGTACTTC.

A note on this clone: The same CDR3 also results from other DNA sequences found in this sample. The rearrangement joins TRBV7-9 to TRBJ1-2, with a tentative D call TRBD1 (5 bases). The CDR3 is 13 amino acids. The germline CDR1 and CDR2 sequences are SEHNR and FQNEAQ (reference sequence). Trimming left V 1 base short and J 6 bases short, with 9 bases between. This CDR3 is CASSLVSGDGYTF. Written as DNA, the CDR3 is TGTGCCAGCAGCTTAGTTTCGGGGGATGGCTACACCTTC.

The V and J genes are TRBV10-3 and TRBJ2-2; D is undetermined. This CDR3 has 15 amino acids. CDR1 is ENHRY and CDR2 is SYGVKD in the germline V gene. Trimming removed 4 bases at V and 2 bases at J, with 11 bases between. CDR3 nucleotide sequence: TGTGCCATCAGTGGGGCAGGTATAAACACCGGGGAGCTGTTTTTT. It translates to CAISGAGINTGELFF.

This clone was observed a single time. V gene TRBV6-5 combines with J gene TRBJ1-5, with D unresolved. There are 13 residues in the CDR3. Germline values: CDR1 MNHEY, CDR2 SVGAGI. V dropped 6 bases and J dropped 5 bases, with 11 bases sitting between them. In DNA form, the CDR3 reads TGTGCCAGCAGGTCGAGGTGGGATCAGCCCCAGCATTTT. Its protein is CASRSRWDQPQHF.

Here the CDR3 reads CASSRQGSTEKLFF. The CDR3 nucleotides read TGTGCCAGCAGCCGACAGGGGTCTACTGAAAAACTGTTTTTT. The rearrangement joins TRBV7-2 to TRBJ1-4; 8 bases are shared with TRBD1. Germline CDR1 and CDR2: SGHTA and FQGNSA. V trimming: 5 bases; J trimming: 7 bases; junction bases outside the gene matches: 6. The CDR3 is 14 residues long.

This CDR3 is CASSQGNRGVPLGGYTF. The CDR3 bases are TGCGCCAGCAGCCAAGGCAACAGGGGAGTCCCTTTGGGAGGCTACACCTTC. This chain connects TRBV4-1 to TRBJ1-2; 7 positions match TRBD1. V lost 1 base and J lost 8; bases outside the gene matches: 16. The CDR3 runs to 17 residues. CDR1 and CDR2 (germline): MGHRA, YSYEKL.

This sequence joins TRBV6-1 and TRBJ1-1; perhaps TRBD1 as D (6 bases). The CDR3 is 15 amino acids. Between the trimmed V and J ends, which lost 6 bases and 4 bases, there was a span of 18 bases. In germline, CDR1 is MNHNS, CDR2 SASEGT. As DNA, the CDR3 is TGTGCCAGCAGCTATTTGGGGGCGAGGAGCACTGAAGCTTTCTTT. As protein: CASSYLGARSTEAFF.

The chain joins TRBV7-2 to TRBJ2-2; 8 positions match TRBD1. The CDR3 extends over 16 amino acids. The germline V gene encodes CDR1 SGHTA and CDR2 FQGNSA. Trimming at V came to 3 bases and at J to 1 base, leaving 4 bases not matched to a gene. CDR3 loop: CASSFGGTGNTGELFF. In DNA, the CDR3 is TGTGCCAGCAGCTTCGGCGGGACAGGGAACACCGGGGAGCTGTTTTTT.

The V and J genes are TRBV19 and TRBJ1-1, with 9 positions matching TRBD1. With V trimmed by 10 bases and J by 5 bases, 8 bases remained unmatched. The CDR3 runs to 13 residues. Germline V gives CDR1 LNHDA, CDR2 SQIVND (reference sequence). The DNA of the CDR3 is TGTGCCATCCGGGACAGGGTGGGGACTGAAGCTTTCTTT. This gives the protein CAIRDRVGTEAFF.

This clone was observed a single time. The rearrangement links TRBV18 to TRBJ1-2; D not certain. The CDR3 loop spans 13 amino acids. Germline CDR1 KGHSH, CDR2 LQKENI. V lost 4 bases and J 6 bases, leaving 12 bases between the germline ends. In DNA form, the CDR3 reads TGTGCCAGCTCACGGCCAGCCGCGGATGGCTACACCTTC. This gives the protein CASSRPAADGYTF. The entire variable domain, with the rest obtained from reference TRBV18 and TRBJ1-2, is as follows: NAGVMQNPRHLVRRRGQEARLRCSPMKGHSHVYWYRQLPEEGLKFMVYLQKENIIDESGMPKERFSAEFPKEGPSILRIQQVVRGDSAAYFCASSRPAADGYTFGSGTRLTVV.

The chain couples TRBV7-9 to TRBJ1-1, with D perhaps TRBD1 (5 bases). Trimming cost V 5 bases and J 1 base, with 14 bases left between them. Germline V gene data show CDR1 as SEHNR and CDR2 as FQNEAQ (reference sequence). The CDR3 is 15 residues long. The CDR3 DNA reads TGTGCCAGCAGCCCCGGGGGAGGCGCGAACACTGAAGCTTTCTTT. As protein: CASSPGGGANTEAFF. The variable domain in full, with the rest retrieved from reference TRBV7-9 and TRBJ1-1, is DTGVSQNPRHKITKRGQNVTFRCDPISEHNRLYWYRQTLGQGPEFLTYFQNEAQLEKSRLLSDRFSAERPKGSFSTLEIQRTEQGDSAMYLCASSPGGGANTEAFFGQGTRLTVV.

The J gene is TRBJ1-5, the V gene TRBV27, with 8 nucleotides matching TRBD1. Trimming took 5 bases from V and 6 from J; bases not matched to a gene: 12. The length of the CDR3 is 16 residues. Germline-derived CDR1 and CDR2 are MNHEY and SMNVEV (reference sequence). This CDR3 is CASSPRTGWAGQPQHF. The DNA for the CDR3 is TGTGCCAGCAGTCCTAGGACAGGGTGGGCCGGTCAGCCCCAGCATTTT.

The gene calls are TRBV6-1 and TRBJ2-7, with D hard to call. V lost 6 bases, J lost 5 bases, and 11 bases lay in between. Germline loops: CDR1 MNHNS, CDR2 SASEGT. The length of the CDR3 is 12 residues. CDR3 loop: CASSHDIHEQYF. CDR3 sequence (DNA): TGTGCCAGCAGCCACGACATACACGAGCAGTACTTC.

Only one count was recorded for this clone. The rearrangement uses TRBV19 and TRBJ2-1, with TRBD2 matching 13 bases. The CDR3 is 14 residues long. CDR1 and CDR2 from the germline V gene are LNHDA and SQIVND (reference sequence). Trimming took 10 bases from V and 7 from J; bases not matched to a gene: 7. The CDR3 nucleotides read TGTGCCACCGGACTAGCGGGGGTTGCGAATGAGCAGTTCTTC. This encodes CATGLAGVANEQFF. The whole variable domain, remainder taken from reference TRBV19 and TRBJ2-1, is DGGITQSPKYLFRKEGQNVTLSCEQNLNHDAMYWYRQDPGQGLRLIYYSQIVNDFQKGDIAEGYSVSREKKESFPLTVTSAQKNPTAFYLCATGLAGVANEQFFGPGTRLTVL.

This chain connects TRBV7-2 to TRBJ1-2; TRBD1 agrees at 11 bases. Germline CDR1 is SGHTA and CDR2 is FQGNSA. The ends lost 5 bases at V and 6 bases at J; junction bases unmatched: 2. The CDR3 runs to 13 residues. The CDR3 protein is CASSKGQGDGYTF. In DNA, the CDR3 is TGTGCCAGCAGCAAGGGACAGGGGGATGGCTACACCTTC.

The chain combines TRBV4-1 with TRBJ1-4; TRBD1 matches at 10 bases. CDR3 length: 17 amino acids. With 2 bases clipped from V and 3 bases from J, the junction kept 6 bases outside the gene matches. Germline CDR1 is MGHRA and CDR2 is YSYEKL. CDR3 sequence reads: CASSQMTGGGSNEKLFF. The CDR3 bases are TGCGCCAGCAGCCAAATGACAGGGGGCGGGTCTAATGAAAAACTGTTTTTT.

This chain links TRBV30 with TRBJ1-4, with D tentatively TRBD1 (6 bases). In germline, CDR1 is GTSNPN, CDR2 SVGIG (reference sequence). CDR3 size: 15 residues. Trimming shortened V by 0 bases and J by 5 bases, and 13 bases separated the two germline ends. For the CDR3, the DNA is TGTGCCTGGAGTGTACAGGGCAGTAAGAATGAAAAACTGTTTTTT. Its protein product is CAWSVQGSKNEKLFF.

The chain links TRBV4-1 to TRBJ2-1; 10 nucleotides match TRBD2. The length of the CDR3 is 17 residues. Looked up from germline, CDR1 is MGHRA and CDR2 is YSYEKL. The V and J ends lost 2 bases and 5 bases, in that order; junction bases with no gene match: 9. CDR3 loop: CASSQNPIAGGHNEQFF. The CDR3 bases are TGCGCCAGCAGCCAAAATCCAATAGCGGGGGGTCACAATGAGCAGTTCTTC.

The gene calls are TRBV23-1 and TRBJ1-5; D remains unclear. TRBV23-1 is assigned to the ORF class and has an uncertain function. V was shortened by 11 bases and J by 5 bases, with 22 bases between the two germline ends. The CDR3 is 15 residues long. The CDR3 sequence: CAGEAPLWEYQPQHF. In nucleotides, the CDR3 is TGCGCCGGAGAGGCACCTCTGTGGGAGTATCAGCCCCAGCATTTT.

The sample holds a few counts of this clone. The chain recombines TRBV10-3 with TRBJ2-7; no definite D call. Germline V gene lookup returns CDR1 ENHRY and CDR2 SYGVKD. The CDR3 consists of 12 residues. The V gene lost 4 bases and the J gene lost 6 bases, with 10 bases spanning the gap. This CDR3 reads CAISAQVGEQYF. For the CDR3, the DNA is TGTGCCATCAGTGCTCAGGTCGGCGAGCAGTACTTC.

This sequence joins TRBV6-5 and TRBJ1-2, with D unresolved. The length of the CDR3 is 14 residues. Germline-derived CDR1 and CDR2 are MNHEY and SVGAGI. Deletions cut 6 bases from V and 4 bases from J, with 15 bases between. The CDR3 region has the DNA TGTGCCAGCAGCTCCGCCGGGGATGGCTATGGCTACACCTTC. Translated: CASSSAGDGYGYTF.